This record concerns one T cell receptor beta chain sequence. Its antigen is currently unknown. The entry originates in a study of shared clonotypes between healthy human individuals. Findings and caveats of the study: Memory subsets generally showed lower estimated richness than naive subsets.

Here immunoSEQ multiplex PCR was the method, and the copy in TCRdb shows in-frame clones only, minus some. This sample has some 2 million clones, with roughly 95% found just once. CD45RO-negative, CCR7-positively selected cells formed the naive CD8 fraction, excluding terminally differentiated effector memory CD45RA+ cells. The study drew all its donors from Caucasian adults living in Nashville, Tennessee. Trimming removed 3 bases from V and 5 bases from J; junction bases left unmatched: 12. Germline values: CDR1 SGHAT, CDR2 FQNNGV. The CDR3 length is 18 residues. Material: naive CD8+ T cells sorted from blood. This chain links TRBV11-2 with TRBJ2-2, with 10 bases identical to TRBD2. This TCR derives from a man aged 18 to 30 in good health. The CDR3 DNA reads as TGTGCCAGCAGCTTTACGACCAGCGGGAGGGGAGAGACCGGGGAGCTGTTTTTT. Translating gives CASSFTTSGRGETGELFF.